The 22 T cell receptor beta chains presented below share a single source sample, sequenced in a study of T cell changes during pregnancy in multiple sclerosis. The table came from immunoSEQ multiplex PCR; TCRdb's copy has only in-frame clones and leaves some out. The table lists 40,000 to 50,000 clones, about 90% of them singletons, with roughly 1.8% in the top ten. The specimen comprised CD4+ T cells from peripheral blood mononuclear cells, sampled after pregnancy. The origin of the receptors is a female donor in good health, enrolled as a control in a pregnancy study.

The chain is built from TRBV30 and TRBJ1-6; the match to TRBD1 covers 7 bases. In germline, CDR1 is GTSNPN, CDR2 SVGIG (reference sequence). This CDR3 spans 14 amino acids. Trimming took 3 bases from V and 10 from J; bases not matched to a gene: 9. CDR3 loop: CAWRGIAGGSPLHF. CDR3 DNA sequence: TGTGCCTGGAGAGGAATCGCAGGGGGGTCACCCCTCCACTTT.

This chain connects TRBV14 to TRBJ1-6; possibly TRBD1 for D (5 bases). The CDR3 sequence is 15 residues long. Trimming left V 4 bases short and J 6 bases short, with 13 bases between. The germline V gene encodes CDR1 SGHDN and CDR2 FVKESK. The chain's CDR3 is CASSPLGGGNSPLHF. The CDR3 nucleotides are TGTGCCAGCAGCCCGTTGGGGGGGGGTAATTCACCCCTCCACTTT.

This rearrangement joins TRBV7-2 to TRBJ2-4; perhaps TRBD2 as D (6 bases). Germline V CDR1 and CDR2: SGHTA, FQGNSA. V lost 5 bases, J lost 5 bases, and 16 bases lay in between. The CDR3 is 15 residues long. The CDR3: CASSPPEGQQNIQYF. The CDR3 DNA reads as TGTGCCAGCAGCCCACCGGAGGGCCAACAAAACATTCAGTACTTC.

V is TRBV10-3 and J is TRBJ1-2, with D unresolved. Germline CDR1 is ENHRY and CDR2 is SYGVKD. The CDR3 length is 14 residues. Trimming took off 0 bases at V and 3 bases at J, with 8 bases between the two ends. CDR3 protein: CAISESLGYYGYTF. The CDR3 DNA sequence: TGTGCCATCAGTGAGTCGCTAGGTTACTATGGCTACACCTTC.

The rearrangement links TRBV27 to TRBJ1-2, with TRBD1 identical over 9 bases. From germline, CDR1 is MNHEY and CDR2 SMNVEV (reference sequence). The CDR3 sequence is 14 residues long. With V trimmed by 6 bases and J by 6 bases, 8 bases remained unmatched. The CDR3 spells CASRLTGGLDGYTF. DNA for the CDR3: TGTGCCAGCAGACTGACAGGGGGATTGGATGGCTACACCTTC.

CDR3 amino acids: CASSLMAGPYGYTF. CDR3 in DNA: TGTGCCAGCAGTTTAATGGCAGGGCCCTATGGCTACACCTTC. V gene TRBV28 combines with J gene TRBJ1-2, with D possibly TRBD1 on 5 matching bases. Germline lookup yields CDR1 MDHEN and CDR2 SYDVKM. This CDR3 comprises 14 residues. The V and J ends lost 2 bases and 4 bases respectively, with 11 bases between them.

In DNA form, the CDR3 reads TGTGCCTCAGGGGCGCCTCGTTCCACCGGGGAGCTGTTTTTT. It codes for CASGAPRSTGELFF. The J gene is TRBJ2-2, the V gene TRBV9; tentatively, D is TRBD1 (6 bases). CDR1 SGDLS and CDR2 YYNGEE come from the germline V gene. Trimming took off 10 bases at V and 4 bases at J, with 17 bases between the two ends. The CDR3 is 14 residues long.

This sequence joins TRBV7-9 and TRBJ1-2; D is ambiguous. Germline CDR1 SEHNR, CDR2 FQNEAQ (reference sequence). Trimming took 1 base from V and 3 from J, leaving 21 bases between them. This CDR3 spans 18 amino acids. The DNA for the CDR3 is TGTGCCAGCAGCTTAGGATTACGGGCGGGATCCCGGGACTATGGCTACACCTTC. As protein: CASSLGLRAGSRDYGYTF. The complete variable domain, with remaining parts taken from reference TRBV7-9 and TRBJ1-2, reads DTGVSQNPRHKITKRGQNVTFRCDPISEHNRLYWYRQTLGQGPEFLTYFQNEAQLEKSRLLSDRFSAERPKGSFSTLEIQRTEQGDSAMYLCASSLGLRAGSRDYGYTFGSGTRLTVV.

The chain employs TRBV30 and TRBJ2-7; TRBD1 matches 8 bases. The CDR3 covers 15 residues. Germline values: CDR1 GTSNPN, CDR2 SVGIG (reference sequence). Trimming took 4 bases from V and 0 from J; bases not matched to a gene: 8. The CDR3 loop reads CAWTRRTGSSYEQYF. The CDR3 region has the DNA TGTGCCTGGACCCGGAGGACAGGGAGCTCCTACGAGCAGTACTTC.

Here the CDR3 DNA reads TGTGCCAGCAGTTCCGCCGGTAGCAATCAGCCCCAGCATTTT. Translating it yields CASSSAGSNQPQHF. The chain links TRBV6-6 to TRBJ1-5; no reliable D call. The V gene's germline CDR1 is MNHNY and CDR2 SVGAGI (reference sequence). V was pared by 4 bases and J by 0 bases, with 7 bases between. CDR3 length equals 14 residues.

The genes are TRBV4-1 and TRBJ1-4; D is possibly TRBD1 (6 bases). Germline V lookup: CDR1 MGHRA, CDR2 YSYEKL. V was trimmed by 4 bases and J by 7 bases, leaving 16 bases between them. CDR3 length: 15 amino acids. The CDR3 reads CASSPRQVGIEKLFF. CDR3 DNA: TGCGCCAGCAGCCCGAGACAGGTTGGAATTGAAAAACTGTTTTTT.

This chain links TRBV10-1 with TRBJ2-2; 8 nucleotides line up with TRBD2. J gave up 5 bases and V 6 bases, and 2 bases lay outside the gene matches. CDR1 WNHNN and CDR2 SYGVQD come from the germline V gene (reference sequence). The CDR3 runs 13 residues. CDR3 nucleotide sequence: TGCGCCAGCAGAGCTAGCGGGACCGGGGAGCTGTTTTTT. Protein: CASRASGTGELFF.

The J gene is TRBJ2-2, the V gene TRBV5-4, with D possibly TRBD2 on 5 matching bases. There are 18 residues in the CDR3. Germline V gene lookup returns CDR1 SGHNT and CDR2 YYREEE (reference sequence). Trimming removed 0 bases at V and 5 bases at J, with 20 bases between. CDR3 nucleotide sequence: TGTGCCAGCAGCTTGGCTGGCGGAGAGGACTTACCAACCGGGGAGCTGTTTTTT. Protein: CASSLAGGEDLPTGELFF.

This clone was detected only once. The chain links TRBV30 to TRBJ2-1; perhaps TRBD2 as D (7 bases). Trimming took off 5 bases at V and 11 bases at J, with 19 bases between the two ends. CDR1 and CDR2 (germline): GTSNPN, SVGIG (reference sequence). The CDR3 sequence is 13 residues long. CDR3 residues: CAWSLGGPNQQFF. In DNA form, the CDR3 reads TGTGCCTGGTCTCTGGGGGGGCCGAACCAGCAGTTCTTC.

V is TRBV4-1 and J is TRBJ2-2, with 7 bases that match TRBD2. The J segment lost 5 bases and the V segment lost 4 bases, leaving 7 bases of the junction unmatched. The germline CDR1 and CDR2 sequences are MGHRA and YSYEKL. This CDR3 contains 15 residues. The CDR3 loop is CASSRQTSRTGELFF. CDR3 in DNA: TGCGCCAGCAGCCGGCAGACTAGCCGGACCGGGGAGCTGTTTTTT.

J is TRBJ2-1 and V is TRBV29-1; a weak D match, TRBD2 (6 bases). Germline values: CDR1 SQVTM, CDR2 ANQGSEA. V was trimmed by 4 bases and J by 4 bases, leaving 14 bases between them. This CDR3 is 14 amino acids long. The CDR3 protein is CSVVGGSAYNEQFF. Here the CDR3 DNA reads TGCAGCGTTGTTGGGGGGTCAGCGTACAATGAGCAGTTCTTC.

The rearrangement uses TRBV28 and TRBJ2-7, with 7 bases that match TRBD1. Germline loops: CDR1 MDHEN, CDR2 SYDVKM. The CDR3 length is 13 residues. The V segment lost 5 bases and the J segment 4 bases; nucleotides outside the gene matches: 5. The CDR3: CASSPPRGYEQYF. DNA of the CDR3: TGTGCCAGCAGTCCCCCCAGGGGGTACGAGCAGTACTTC.

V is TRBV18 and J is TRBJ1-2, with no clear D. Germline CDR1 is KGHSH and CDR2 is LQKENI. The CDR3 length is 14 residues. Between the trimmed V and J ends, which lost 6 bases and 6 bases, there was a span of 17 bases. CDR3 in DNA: TGTGCCAGCTCGCCTACCGGGCCCGGGGATGGCTACACCTTC. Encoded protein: CASSPTGPGDGYTF.

Here the CDR3 DNA reads TGTGCCAGCAGCGGACTATTAGCGGGGGGGGCAAATGAGCAGTTCTTC. Translating it yields CASSGLLAGGANEQFF. The chain joins TRBV25-1 to TRBJ2-1; the match to TRBD2 covers 11 bases. The germline gives CDR1 MGHDK, CDR2 SYGVNS. Unmatched junction bases numbered 11, after V lost 6 bases and J lost 7 bases. This CDR3 spans 16 amino acids.

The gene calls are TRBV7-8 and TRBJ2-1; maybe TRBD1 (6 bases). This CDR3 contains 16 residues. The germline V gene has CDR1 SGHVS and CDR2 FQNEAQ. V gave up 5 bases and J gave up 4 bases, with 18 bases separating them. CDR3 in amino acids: CASSPPTGPLYNEQFF. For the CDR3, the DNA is TGTGCCAGCAGCCCACCAACAGGGCCCCTTTACAATGAGCAGTTCTTC.

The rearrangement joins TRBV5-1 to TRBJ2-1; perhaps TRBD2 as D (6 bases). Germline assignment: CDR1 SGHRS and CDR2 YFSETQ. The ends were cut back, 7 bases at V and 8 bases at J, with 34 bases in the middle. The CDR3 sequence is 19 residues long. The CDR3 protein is CASDWSGGRPPGEADEQFF. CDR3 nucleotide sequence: TGCGCCAGCGACTGGAGTGGCGGCAGGCCCCCGGGGGAGGCCGATGAGCAGTTCTTC.

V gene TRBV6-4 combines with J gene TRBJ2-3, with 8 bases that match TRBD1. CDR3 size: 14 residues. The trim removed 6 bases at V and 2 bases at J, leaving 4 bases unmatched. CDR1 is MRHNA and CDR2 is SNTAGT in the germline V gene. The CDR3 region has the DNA TGTGCCAGCAGACCGGGACAGGACACAGATACGCAGTATTTT. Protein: CASRPGQDTDTQYF.